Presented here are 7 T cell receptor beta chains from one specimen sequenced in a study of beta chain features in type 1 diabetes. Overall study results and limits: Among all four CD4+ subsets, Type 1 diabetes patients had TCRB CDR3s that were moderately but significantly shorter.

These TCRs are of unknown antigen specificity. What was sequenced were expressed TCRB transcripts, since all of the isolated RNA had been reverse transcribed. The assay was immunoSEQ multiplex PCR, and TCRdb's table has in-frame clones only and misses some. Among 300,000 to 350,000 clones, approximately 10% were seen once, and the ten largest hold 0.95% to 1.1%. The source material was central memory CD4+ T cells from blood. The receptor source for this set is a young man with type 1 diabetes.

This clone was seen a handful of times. The chain's CDR3 is CASSLSGQKAKNIQYF. As DNA, the CDR3 is TGTGCCAGCAGCTTATCGGGACAGAAAGCCAAAAACATTCAGTACTTC. The rearrangement uses TRBV5-4 and TRBJ2-4; 7 nucleotides match TRBD1. Germline CDR1 SGHNT, CDR2 YYREEE (reference sequence). V was clipped by 2 bases and J by 0 bases; unmatched bases: 5. The CDR3 contains 16 residues.

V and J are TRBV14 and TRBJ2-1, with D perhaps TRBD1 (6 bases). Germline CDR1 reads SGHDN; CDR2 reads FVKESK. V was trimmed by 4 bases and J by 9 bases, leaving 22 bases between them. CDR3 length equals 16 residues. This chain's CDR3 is CASSPFPGRGSFEQFF. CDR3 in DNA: TGTGCCAGCAGCCCCTTCCCCGGCAGGGGATCATTTGAGCAGTTCTTC.

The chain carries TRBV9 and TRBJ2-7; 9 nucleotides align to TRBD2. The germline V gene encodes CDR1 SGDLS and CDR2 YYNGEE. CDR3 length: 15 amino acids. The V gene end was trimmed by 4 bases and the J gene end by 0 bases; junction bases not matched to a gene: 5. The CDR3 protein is CASSPSGAYSYEQYF. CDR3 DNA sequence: TGTGCCAGCAGCCCTAGCGGGGCCTACTCCTACGAGCAGTACTTC.

The CDR3: CSVEISSYNEQFF. The CDR3 coding sequence is TGCAGCGTTGAAATCAGCTCCTACAATGAGCAGTTCTTC. The chain links TRBV29-1 to TRBJ2-1; unclear D gene. The germline V gene has CDR1 SQVTM and CDR2 ANQGSEA. V lost 2 bases to trimming and J lost 0 bases, with 5 bases between them. This CDR3 contains 13 residues.

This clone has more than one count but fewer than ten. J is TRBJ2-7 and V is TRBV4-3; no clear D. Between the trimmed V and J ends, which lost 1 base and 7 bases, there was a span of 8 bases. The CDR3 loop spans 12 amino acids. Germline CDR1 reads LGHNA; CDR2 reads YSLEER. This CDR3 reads CASSQAPGEQYF. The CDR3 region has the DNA TGCGCCAGCAGCCAAGCGCCCGGGGAGCAGTACTTC.

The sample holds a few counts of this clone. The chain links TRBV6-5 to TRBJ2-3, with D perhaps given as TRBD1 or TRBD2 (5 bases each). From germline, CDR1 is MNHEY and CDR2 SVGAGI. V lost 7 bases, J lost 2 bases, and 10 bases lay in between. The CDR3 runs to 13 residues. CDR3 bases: TGTGCCAGCAAGGGACGGCACACAGATACGCAGTATTTT. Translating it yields CASKGRHTDTQYF.

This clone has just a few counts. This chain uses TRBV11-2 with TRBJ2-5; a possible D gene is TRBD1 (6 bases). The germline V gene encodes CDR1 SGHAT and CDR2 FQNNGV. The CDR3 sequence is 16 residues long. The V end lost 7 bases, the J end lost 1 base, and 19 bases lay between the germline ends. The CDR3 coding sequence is TGTGCCAGCAACCCCTTCGGTGGACAGACCCAAGAGACCCAGTACTTC. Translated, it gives CASNPFGGQTQETQYF.